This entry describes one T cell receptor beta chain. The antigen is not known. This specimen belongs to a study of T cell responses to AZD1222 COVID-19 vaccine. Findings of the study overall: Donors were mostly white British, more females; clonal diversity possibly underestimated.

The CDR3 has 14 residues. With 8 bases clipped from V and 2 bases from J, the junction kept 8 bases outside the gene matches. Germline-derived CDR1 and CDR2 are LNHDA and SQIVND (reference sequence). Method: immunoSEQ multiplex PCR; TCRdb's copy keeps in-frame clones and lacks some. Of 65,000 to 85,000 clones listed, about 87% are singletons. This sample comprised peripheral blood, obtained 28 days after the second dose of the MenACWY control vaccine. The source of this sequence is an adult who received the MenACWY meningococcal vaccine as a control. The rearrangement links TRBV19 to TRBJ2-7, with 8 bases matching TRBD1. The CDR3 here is CASFRDRLTYEQYF. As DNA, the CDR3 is TGTGCCAGTTTCCGGGACAGGCTTACCTACGAGCAGTACTTC.